This TCR beta chain was sequenced during a study of OX40 agonist ivuxolimab in advanced cancers. Study-level results: At doses 0.1 to 3.0 mg/kg, CD4+ and CD8+ clones expanded. People who partly responded at 0.1-3.0 mg/kg had some of the least clonal expansion seen.

Per the germline V gene, CDR1 is SGDLS and CDR2 is YYNGEE. CDR3 size: 16 residues. V lost 0 bases to trimming and J lost 3 bases, with 12 bases between them. Here immunoSEQ multiplex PCR was the method, and the copy in TCRdb shows in-frame clones only, minus some. The table records roughly 60,000 clones, about 85% of them present only once. Note on this clone: Antigen unknown.

The sequences come from CD4+ or CD8+ T cells sorted from blood, collected in a trial of the OX40 agonist ivuxolimab. This receptor was identified in an adult with an advanced solid tumor such as melanoma, head and neck, liver or kidney cancer. V gene TRBV9 combines with J gene TRBJ2-2, with unresolved D. This chain's CDR3 is CASSVDLRRDTGELFF. The CDR3 bases are TGTGCCAGCAGCGTAGACTTAAGGCGCGACACCGGGGAGCTGTTTTTT.